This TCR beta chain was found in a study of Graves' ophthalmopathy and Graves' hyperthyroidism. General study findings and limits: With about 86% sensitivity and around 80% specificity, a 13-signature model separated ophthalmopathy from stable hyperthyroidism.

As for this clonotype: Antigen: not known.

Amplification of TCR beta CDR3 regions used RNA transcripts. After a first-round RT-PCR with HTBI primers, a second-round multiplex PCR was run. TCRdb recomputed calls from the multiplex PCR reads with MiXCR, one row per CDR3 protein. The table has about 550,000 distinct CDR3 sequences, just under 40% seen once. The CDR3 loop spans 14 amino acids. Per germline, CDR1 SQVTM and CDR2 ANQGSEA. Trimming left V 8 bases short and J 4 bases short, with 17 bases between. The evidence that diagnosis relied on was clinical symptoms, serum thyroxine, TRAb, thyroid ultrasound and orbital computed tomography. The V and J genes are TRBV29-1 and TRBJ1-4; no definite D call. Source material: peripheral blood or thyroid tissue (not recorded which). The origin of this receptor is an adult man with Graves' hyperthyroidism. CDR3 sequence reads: CSSEAGGLNEKLFF. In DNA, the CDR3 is TGCAGCAGTGAAGCAGGAGGCCTTAATGAAAAACTGTTTTTT.